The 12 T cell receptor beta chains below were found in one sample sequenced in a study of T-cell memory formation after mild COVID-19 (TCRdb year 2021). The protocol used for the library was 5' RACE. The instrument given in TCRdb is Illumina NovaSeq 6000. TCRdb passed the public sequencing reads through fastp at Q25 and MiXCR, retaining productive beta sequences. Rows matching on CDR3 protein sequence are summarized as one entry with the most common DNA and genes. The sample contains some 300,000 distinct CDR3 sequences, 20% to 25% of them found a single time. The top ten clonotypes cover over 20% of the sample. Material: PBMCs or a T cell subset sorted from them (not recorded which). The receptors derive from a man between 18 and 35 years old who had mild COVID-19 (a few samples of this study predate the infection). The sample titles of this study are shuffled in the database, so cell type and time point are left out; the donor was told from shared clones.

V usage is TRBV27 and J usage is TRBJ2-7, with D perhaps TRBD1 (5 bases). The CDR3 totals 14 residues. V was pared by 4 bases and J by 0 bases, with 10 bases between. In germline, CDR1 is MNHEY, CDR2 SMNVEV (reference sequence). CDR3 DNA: TGTGCCAGCAGTTCCCAGGGAAGCTCCTACGAGCAGTACTTC. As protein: CASSSQGSSYEQYF.

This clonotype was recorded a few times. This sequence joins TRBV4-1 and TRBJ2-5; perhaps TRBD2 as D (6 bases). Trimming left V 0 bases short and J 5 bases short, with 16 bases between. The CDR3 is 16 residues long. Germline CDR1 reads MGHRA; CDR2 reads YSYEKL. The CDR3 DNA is TGCGCCAGCAGCCAAGAACGCGGGGACCGGGGTGAGACCCAGTACTTC. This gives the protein CASSQERGDRGETQYF.

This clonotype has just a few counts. The CDR3 loop is CASSLGSDEKTQYF. For the CDR3, the DNA is TGTGCCAGCAGCCTGGGTAGCGATGAGAAGACCCAGTACTTC. This sequence joins TRBV7-3 and TRBJ2-5, with a tentative D call TRBD2 (5 bases). CDR1 and CDR2 from the germline V gene are SGHTA and FQGTGA. V dropped 5 bases and J dropped 6 bases, with 16 bases sitting between them. This CDR3 is 14 amino acids long.

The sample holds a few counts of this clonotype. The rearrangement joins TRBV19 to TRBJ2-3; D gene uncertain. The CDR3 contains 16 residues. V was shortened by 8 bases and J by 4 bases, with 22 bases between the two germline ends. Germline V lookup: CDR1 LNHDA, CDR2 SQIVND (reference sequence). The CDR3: CASRRRWESSADTQYF. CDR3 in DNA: TGTGCCAGTCGAAGGCGATGGGAATCATCTGCAGATACGCAGTATTTT.

The CDR3 DNA is TGTGCCATCAGTGAGAGGCTAGCGGGGGAGTTGAATACGCAGTATTTT. It specifies CAISERLAGELNTQYF. The chain employs TRBV10-3 and TRBJ2-3; TRBD2 matches 10 bases. The CDR3 has 16 residues. In germline, CDR1 is ENHRY, CDR2 SYGVKD. J gave up 7 bases and V 2 bases, and 9 bases lay outside the gene matches.

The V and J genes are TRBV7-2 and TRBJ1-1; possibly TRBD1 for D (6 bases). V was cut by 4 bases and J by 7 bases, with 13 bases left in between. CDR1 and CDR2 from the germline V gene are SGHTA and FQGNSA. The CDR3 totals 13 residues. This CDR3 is CASSSDSRGEAFF. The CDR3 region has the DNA TGTGCCAGCAGCTCGGACAGTCGAGGTGAAGCTTTCTTT. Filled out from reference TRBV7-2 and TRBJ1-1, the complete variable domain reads GAGVSQSPSNKVTEKGKDVELRCDPISGHTALYWYRQSLGQGLEFLIYFQGNSAPDKSGLPSDRFSAERTGGSVSTLTIQRTQQEDSAVYLCASSSDSRGEAFFGQGTRLTVV.

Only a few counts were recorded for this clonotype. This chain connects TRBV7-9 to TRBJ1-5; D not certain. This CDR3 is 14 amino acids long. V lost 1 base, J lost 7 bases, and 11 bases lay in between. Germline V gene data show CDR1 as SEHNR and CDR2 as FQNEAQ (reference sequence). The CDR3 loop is CASSLGIGEQPQHF. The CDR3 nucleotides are TGTGCCAGCAGCTTAGGAATAGGCGAACAGCCCCAGCATTTT.

The chain's CDR3 is CASSLGTSAYNEQFF. The CDR3 nucleotides read TGTGCCAGCAGCTTAGGGACTAGCGCTTACAATGAGCAGTTCTTC. The rearrangement joins TRBV7-2 to TRBJ2-1; 9 bases fit TRBD2. The CDR3 consists of 15 residues. Looked up from germline, CDR1 is SGHTA and CDR2 is FQGNSA. V lost 1 base and J lost 4; bases outside the gene matches: 2. Full variable domain (outside the CDR3, taken from reference TRBV7-2 and TRBJ2-1): GAGVSQSPSNKVTEKGKDVELRCDPISGHTALYWYRQSLGQGLEFLIYFQGNSAPDKSGLPSDRFSAERTGGSVSTLTIQRTQQEDSAVYLCASSLGTSAYNEQFFGPGTRLTVL.

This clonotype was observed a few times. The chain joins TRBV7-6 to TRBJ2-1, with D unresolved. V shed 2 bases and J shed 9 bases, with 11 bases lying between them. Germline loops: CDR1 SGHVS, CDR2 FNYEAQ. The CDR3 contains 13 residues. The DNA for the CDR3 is TGTGCCAGCAGCTTAACTACTCGGTCTGAGCAGTTCTTC. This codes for CASSLTTRSEQFF.

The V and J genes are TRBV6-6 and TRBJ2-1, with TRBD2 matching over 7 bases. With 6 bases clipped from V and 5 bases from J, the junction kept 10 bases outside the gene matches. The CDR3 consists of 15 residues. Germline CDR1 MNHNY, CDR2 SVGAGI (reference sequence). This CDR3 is CASRFSGAPNNEQFF. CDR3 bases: TGTGCCAGCAGATTCAGCGGGGCCCCAAACAATGAGCAGTTCTTC.

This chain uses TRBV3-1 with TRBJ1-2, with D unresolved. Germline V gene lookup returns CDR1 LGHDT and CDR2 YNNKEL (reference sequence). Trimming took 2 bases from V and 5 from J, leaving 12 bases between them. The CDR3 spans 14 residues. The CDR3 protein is CASSQLSGVYGYTF. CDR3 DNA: TGTGCCAGCAGCCAACTCTCTGGGGTATATGGCTACACCTTC.

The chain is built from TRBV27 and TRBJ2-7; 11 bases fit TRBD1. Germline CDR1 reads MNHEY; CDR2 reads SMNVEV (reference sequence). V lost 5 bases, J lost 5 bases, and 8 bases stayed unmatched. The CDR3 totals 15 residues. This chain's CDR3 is CASSPQDRGRHEQYF. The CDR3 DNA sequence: TGTGCCAGCAGTCCTCAGGACAGGGGGCGTCACGAGCAGTACTTC.